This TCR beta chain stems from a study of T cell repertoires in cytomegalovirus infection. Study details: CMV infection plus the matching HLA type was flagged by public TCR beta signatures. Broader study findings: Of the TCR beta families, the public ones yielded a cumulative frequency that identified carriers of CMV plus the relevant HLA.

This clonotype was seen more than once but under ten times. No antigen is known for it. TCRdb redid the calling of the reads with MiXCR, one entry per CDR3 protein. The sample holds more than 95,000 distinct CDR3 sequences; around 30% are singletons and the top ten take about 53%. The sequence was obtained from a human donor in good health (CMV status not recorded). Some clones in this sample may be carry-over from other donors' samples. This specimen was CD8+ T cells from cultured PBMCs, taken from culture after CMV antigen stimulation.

DNA for the CDR3: TGTGCCAGCAGCTTAGAGGTGGGATACGGTCAGCCCCAGCATTTT. Translation: CASSLEVGYGQPQHF. This chain links TRBV7-2 with TRBJ1-5; D ambiguous. The length of the CDR3 is 15 residues. Germline CDR1 SGHTA, CDR2 FQGNSA. V was trimmed by 1 base and J by 6 bases, leaving 13 bases between them.